One and the same sample provided the 18 T cell receptor beta chains below, sequenced in a study of T cell repertoires in cytomegalovirus infection. For these TCRs, the target antigens are not known. One entry per CDR3 protein results from TCRdb running MiXCR on the reads. Of 700,000 to 850,000 distinct CDR3 sequences listed, 30% to 35% are singletons. The sequencing used cultured CD8+ T cells from PBMCs, collected from culture after CMV antigen stimulation. These receptor sequences come from a human donor in good health (CMV status not recorded). Some clones in this sample may be carry-over from other donors' samples.

This clonotype was counted only a few times. V is TRBV7-6 and J is TRBJ2-7; tentative D call: TRBD2 (5 bases). This CDR3 contains 15 residues. Trimming removed 1 base from V and 5 bases from J, with 15 bases in between. Germline loops: CDR1 SGHVS, CDR2 FNYEAQ. The CDR3, as DNA: TGTGCCAGCAGCTTAGGAGGGATTCCTCGAGACGAGCAGTACTTC. Translated, it gives CASSLGGIPRDEQYF.

The sample holds a few counts of this clonotype. The chain recombines TRBV19 with TRBJ2-1; TRBD2 matches at 9 bases. This CDR3 is 15 amino acids long. Germline CDR1 LNHDA, CDR2 SQIVND (reference sequence). Trimming took 4 bases from V and 3 from J; bases not matched to a gene: 4. The chain's CDR3 is CASSSQRGVYNEQFF. CDR3 nucleotide sequence: TGTGCCAGTAGTAGTCAGCGGGGGGTCTACAATGAGCAGTTCTTC.

This clonotype occurred many times. The CDR3 DNA reads TGTGCCAGCAGCCCAGGCCGGGGTTCCTACGAGCAGTACTTC. This codes for CASSPGRGSYEQYF. The chain recombines TRBV5-4 with TRBJ2-7; D perhaps matches TRBD2 (5 bases). V lost 4 bases and J lost 1, with 12 bases in between. Germline V gene lookup returns CDR1 SGHNT and CDR2 YYREEE (reference sequence). The CDR3 is 14 amino acids.

J is TRBJ2-2 and V is TRBV7-2, with TRBD1 identical over 11 bases. CDR3 size: 14 residues. Germline CDR1 SGHTA, CDR2 FQGNSA. The V segment lost 7 bases and the J segment 7 bases; nucleotides outside the gene matches: 5. The chain's CDR3 is CASTGQGAVGELFF. The CDR3 coding sequence is TGTGCCAGCACCGGACAGGGGGCTGTCGGGGAGCTGTTTTTT.

The J gene is TRBJ2-1, the V gene TRBV28; 8 nucleotides line up with TRBD1. Losses at the gene ends were 4 bases for V and 5 bases for J; bases not matched to a gene: 4. Germline V gene data show CDR1 as MDHEN and CDR2 as SYDVKM. The CDR3 consists of 14 residues. The CDR3 sequence is CASSSRGPDNEQFF. CDR3 nucleotides: TGTGCCAGCAGTTCCAGGGGGCCGGACAATGAGCAGTTCTTC. Full variable domain (missing parts from reference TRBV28 and TRBJ2-1): DVKVTQSSRYLVKRTGEKVFLECVQDMDHENMFWYRQDPGLGLRLIYFSYDVKMKEKGDIPEGYSVSREKKERFSLILESASTNQTSMYLCASSSRGPDNEQFFGPGTRLTVL.

This clonotype was seen a single time. The rearrangement joins TRBV6-2 or TRBV6-3 to TRBJ1-1; D gene unclear. This CDR3 is built from 11 residues. Trimming cost V 4 bases and J 7 bases, with 7 bases left between them. The germline CDR1 and CDR2 sequences are MNHEY and SVGEGT. The DNA of the CDR3 is TGTGCCAGCAGTTCGTGGGGTGAAGCTTTCTTT. Its protein product is CASSSWGEAFF.

This sequence joins TRBV2 and TRBJ2-3, with 14 nucleotides matching TRBD2. The CDR3 consists of 17 residues. With 2 bases clipped from V and 6 bases from J, the junction kept 7 bases outside the gene matches. The germline V gene has CDR1 SNHLY and CDR2 FYNNEI. For the CDR3, the DNA is TGTGCCAGCAGTGAACTGACTAGCGGGGGGGCCCCGGATACGCAGTATTTT. As protein: CASSELTSGGAPDTQYF. Complete variable domain (other parts from reference TRBV2 and TRBJ2-3): EPEVTQTPSHQVTQMGQEVILRCVPISNHLYFYWYRQILGQKVEFLVSFYNNEISEKSEIFDDQFSVERPDGSNFTLKIRSTKLEDSAMYFCASSELTSGGAPDTQYFGPGTRLTVL.

Worth noting for this clonotype: With a much larger clone just one base away, this may be a read error. The chain is built from TRBV28 and TRBJ2-7; the D gene is possibly TRBD1 (6 bases). The CDR3 spans 15 residues. Germline CDR1 is MDHEN and CDR2 is SYDVKM. The germline V and J ends were trimmed by 5 bases and 0 bases, with 14 bases remaining between them. CDR3 amino acids: CASSLDRRSSYEQYV. The CDR3 DNA sequence: TGTGCCAGCAGTCTAGACAGGAGAAGCTCCTACGAGCAGTACGTC.

The chain uses TRBV2 and TRBJ2-4; tentatively, D is TRBD2 (5 bases). Germline assignment: CDR1 SNHLY and CDR2 FYNNEI. The CDR3 extends over 13 amino acids. Trimming cost V 10 bases and J 1 base, with 11 bases left between them. Here the CDR3 reads CATSRGAKNIQYF. CDR3 coding DNA: TGTGCCACCAGCCGAGGGGCCAAAAACATTCAGTACTTC.

The chain has TRBV7-3 and TRBJ1-2; 12 positions match TRBD1. Germline V gene data show CDR1 as SGHTA and CDR2 as FQGTGA. CDR3 length equals 15 residues. J was trimmed by 4 bases and V by 5 bases; bases with no gene match: 5. CDR3 nucleotide sequence: TGTGCCAGCAGCAAGGGACAGGGGGCCGGCTATGGCTACACCTTC. Protein product: CASSKGQGAGYGYTF.

The V and J genes are TRBV6-5 and TRBJ2-1, with TRBD1 matching over 8 bases. Trimming removed 5 bases from V and 4 bases from J; junction bases left unmatched: 7. The germline CDR1 and CDR2 sequences are MNHEY and SVGAGI. The CDR3 runs to 15 residues. This chain's CDR3 is CASSRGRGLYNEQFF. CDR3 coding DNA: TGTGCCAGCAGTCGGGGCAGGGGGCTGTACAATGAGCAGTTCTTC.

This sequence joins TRBV14 and TRBJ2-5; the match to TRBD1 covers 7 bases. CDR1 is SGHDN, CDR2 FVKESK, per germline. With V trimmed by 4 bases and J by 4 bases, 9 bases remained unmatched. The CDR3 covers 15 residues. As DNA, the CDR3 is TGTGCCAGCAGCCCCGGCAGGGGGTCGGCAGAGACCCAGTACTTC. Translation gives CASSPGRGSAETQYF.

CDR3: CASSPPLRGYGYTF. The CDR3 DNA follows: TGTGCCAGCAGCCCCCCACTACGTGGTTATGGCTACACCTTC. J is TRBJ1-2 and V is TRBV7-6; D is unresolved. In germline, CDR1 is SGHVS, CDR2 FNYEAQ. V lost 5 bases and J 5 bases, leaving 15 bases between the germline ends. This CDR3 region has 14 residues. Full variable domain (missing parts from reference TRBV7-6 and TRBJ1-2): GAGVSQSPRYKVTKRGQDVALRCDPISGHVSLYWYRQALGQGPEFLTYFNYEAQQDKSGLPNDRFSAERPEGSISTLTIQRTEQRDSAMYRCASSPPLRGYGYTFGSGTRLTVV.

This clonotype has more than one count but fewer than ten. This chain uses TRBV12-3 or TRBV12-4 with TRBJ1-6; 10 nucleotides agree with TRBD1. V was clipped by 4 bases and J by 4 bases; unmatched bases: 4. This CDR3 is 16 amino acids long. CDR3 sequence reads: CASSSTGGAYNSPLHF. CDR3 in DNA: TGTGCCAGCAGTTCGACAGGGGGCGCGTATAATTCACCCCTCCACTTT.

V is TRBV11-3 and J is TRBJ2-1; D assignment may be TRBD1 or TRBD2 (6 bases each). Trimming shortened V by 4 bases and J by 9 bases, and 13 bases separated the two germline ends. CDR1 and CDR2 from the germline V gene are SGHNT and YENEEA. This CDR3 has 13 amino acids. CDR3 protein: CASSSRGGIEQFF. CDR3 DNA: TGTGCCAGCAGCTCCCGAGGGGGGATTGAGCAGTTCTTC.

Points on this clonotype: Sequence at one end of the junction differs from germline and may be a read error. The chain links TRBV28 to TRBJ2-1; D may be TRBD1 (5 bases). Germline V CDR1 and CDR2: MDHEN, SYDVKM. CDR3 length equals 13 residues. CDR3 bases: TGTGCCAACAGTTTAAGGGGCCCCCACCCCCAGTTCTTC. Translation: CANSLRGPHPQFF.

The rearrangement uses TRBV12-3 or TRBV12-4 and TRBJ2-7; D is perhaps TRBD1 (8 bases). V was pared by 6 bases and J by 7 bases, with 19 bases between. This CDR3 contains 14 residues. The CDR3 DNA reads TGTGCCAGCAGCCCGACCGGACAGGGAGGGGAGCAGTACTTC. Its protein product is CASSPTGQGGEQYF.

CDR3 residues: CASSGLTGQWNTEAFF. CDR3 DNA sequence: TGTGCCAGCAGTGGGCTTACGGGGCAGTGGAACACTGAAGCTTTCTTT. The gene calls are TRBV27 and TRBJ1-1; tentatively, D is TRBD1 (5 bases). Germline V CDR1 and CDR2: MNHEY, SMNVEV (reference sequence). V gave up 5 bases and J gave up 1 base, with 17 bases separating them. The CDR3 length is 16 residues.